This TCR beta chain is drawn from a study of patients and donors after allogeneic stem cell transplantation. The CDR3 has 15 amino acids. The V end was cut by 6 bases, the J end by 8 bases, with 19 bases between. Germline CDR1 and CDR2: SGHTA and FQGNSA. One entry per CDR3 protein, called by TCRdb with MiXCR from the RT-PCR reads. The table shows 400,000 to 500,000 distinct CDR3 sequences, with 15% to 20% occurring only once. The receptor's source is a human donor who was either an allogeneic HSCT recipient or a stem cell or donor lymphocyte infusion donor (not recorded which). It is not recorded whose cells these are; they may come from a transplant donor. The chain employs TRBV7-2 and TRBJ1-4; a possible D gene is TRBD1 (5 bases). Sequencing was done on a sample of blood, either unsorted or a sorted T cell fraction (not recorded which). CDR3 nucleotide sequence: TGTGCCAGCAGGGCGGGTGGGGGTGATAGGGAAAAACTGTTTTTT. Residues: CASRAGGGDREKLFF.